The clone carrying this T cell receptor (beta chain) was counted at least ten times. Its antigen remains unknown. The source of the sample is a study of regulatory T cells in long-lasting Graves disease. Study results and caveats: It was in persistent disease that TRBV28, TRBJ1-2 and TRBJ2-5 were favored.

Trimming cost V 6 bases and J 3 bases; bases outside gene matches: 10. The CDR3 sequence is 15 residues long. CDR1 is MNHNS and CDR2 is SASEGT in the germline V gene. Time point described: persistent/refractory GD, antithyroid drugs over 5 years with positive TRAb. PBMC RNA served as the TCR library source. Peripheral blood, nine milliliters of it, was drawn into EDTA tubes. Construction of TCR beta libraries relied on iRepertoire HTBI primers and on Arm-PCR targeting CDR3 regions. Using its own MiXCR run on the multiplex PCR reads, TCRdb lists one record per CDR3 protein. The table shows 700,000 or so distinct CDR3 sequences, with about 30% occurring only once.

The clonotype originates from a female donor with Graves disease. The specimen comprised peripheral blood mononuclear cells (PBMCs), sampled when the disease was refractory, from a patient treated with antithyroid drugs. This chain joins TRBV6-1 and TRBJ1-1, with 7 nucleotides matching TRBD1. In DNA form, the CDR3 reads TGTGCCAGCAGCTTAGGAACTACAGGGGACACTGAAGCTTTCTTT. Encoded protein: CASSLGTTGDTEAFF.